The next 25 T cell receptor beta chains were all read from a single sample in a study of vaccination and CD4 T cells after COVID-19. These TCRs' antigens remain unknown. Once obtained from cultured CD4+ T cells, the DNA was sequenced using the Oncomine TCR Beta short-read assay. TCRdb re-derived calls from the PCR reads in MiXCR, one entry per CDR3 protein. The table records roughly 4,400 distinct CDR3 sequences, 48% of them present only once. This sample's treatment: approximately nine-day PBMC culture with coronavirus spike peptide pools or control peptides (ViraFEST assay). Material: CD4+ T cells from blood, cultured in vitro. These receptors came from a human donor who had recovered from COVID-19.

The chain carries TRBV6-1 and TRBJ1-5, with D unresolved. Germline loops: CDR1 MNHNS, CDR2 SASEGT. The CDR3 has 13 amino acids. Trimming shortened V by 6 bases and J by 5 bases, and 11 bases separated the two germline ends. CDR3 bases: TGTGCCAGCAGCGAGGAGTTTCATCAGCCCCAGCATTTT. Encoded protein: CASSEEFHQPQHF.

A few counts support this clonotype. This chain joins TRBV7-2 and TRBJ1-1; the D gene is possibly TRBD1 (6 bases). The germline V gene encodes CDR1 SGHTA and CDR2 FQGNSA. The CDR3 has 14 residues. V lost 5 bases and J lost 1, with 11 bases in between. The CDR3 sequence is CASSIQGTNTEAFF. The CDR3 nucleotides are TGTGCCAGCAGCATTCAGGGGACGAACACTGAAGCTTTCTTT.

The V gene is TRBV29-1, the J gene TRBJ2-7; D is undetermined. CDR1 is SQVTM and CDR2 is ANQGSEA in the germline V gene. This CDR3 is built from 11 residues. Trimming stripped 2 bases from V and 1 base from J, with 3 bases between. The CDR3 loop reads CSVERSYEQYF. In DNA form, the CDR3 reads TGCAGCGTTGAAAGGTCCTACGAGCAGTACTTC.

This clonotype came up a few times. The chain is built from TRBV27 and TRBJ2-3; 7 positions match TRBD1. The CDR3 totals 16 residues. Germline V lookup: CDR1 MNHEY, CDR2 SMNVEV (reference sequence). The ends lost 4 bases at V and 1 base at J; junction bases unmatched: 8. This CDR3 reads CASSSYRGEGTDTQYF. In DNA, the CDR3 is TGTGCCAGCAGTTCGTACAGGGGTGAGGGCACAGATACGCAGTATTTT.

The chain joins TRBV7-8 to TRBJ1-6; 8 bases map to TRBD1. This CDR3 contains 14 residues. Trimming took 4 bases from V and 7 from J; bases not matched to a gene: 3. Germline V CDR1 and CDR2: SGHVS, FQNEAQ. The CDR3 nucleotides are TGTGCCAGCAGCTACACAGGGGGGAATTCACCCCTCCACTTT. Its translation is CASSYTGGNSPLHF.

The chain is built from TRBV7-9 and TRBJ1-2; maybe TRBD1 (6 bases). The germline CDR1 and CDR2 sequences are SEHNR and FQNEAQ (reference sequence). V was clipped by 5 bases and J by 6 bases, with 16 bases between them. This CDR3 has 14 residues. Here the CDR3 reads CASSPTVQGDGYTF. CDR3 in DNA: TGTGCCAGCAGCCCTACCGTACAGGGAGATGGCTACACCTTC.

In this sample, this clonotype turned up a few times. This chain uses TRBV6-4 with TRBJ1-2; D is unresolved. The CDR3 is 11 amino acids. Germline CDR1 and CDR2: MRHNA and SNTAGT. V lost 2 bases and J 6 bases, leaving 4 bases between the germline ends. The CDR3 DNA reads TGTGCCAGCAGTGACGAAGATGGCTACACCTTC. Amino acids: CASSDEDGYTF.

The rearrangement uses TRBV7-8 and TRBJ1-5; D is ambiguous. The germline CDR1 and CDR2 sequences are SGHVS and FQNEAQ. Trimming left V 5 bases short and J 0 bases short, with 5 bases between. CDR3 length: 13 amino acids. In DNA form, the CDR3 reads TGTGCCAGCAGCCAGAATAGCAATCAGCCCCAGCATTTT. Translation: CASSQNSNQPQHF.

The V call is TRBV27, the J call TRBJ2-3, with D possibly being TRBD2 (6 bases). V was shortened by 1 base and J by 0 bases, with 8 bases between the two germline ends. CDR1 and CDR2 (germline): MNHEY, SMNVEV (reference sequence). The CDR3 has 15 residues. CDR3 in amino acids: CASSLWRGSTDTQYF. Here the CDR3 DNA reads TGTGCCAGCAGTTTATGGAGGGGTAGCACAGATACGCAGTATTTT.

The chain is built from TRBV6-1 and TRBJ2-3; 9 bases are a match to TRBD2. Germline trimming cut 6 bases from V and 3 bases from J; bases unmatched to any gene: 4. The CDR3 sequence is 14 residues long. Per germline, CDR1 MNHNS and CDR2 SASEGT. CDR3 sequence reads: CASSPGLATDTQYF. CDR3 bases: TGTGCCAGCAGCCCGGGACTAGCAACAGATACGCAGTATTTT.

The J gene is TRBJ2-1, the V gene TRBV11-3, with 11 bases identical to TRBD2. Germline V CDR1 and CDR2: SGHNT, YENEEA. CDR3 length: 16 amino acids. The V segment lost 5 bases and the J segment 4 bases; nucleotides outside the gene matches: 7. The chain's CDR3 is CASSALVAGGYNEQFF. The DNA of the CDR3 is TGTGCCAGCAGCGCCTTGGTAGCGGGGGGGTACAATGAGCAGTTCTTC. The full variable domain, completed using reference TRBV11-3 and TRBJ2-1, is EAGVVQSPRYKIIEKKQPVAFWCNPISGHNTLYWYLQNLGQGPELLIRYENEEAVDDSQLPKDRFSAERLKGVDSTLKIQPAELGDSAVYLCASSALVAGGYNEQFFGPGTRLTVL.

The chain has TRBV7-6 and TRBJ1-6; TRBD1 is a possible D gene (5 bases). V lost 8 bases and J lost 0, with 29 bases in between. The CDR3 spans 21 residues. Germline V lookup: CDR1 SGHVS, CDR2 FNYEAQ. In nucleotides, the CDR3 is TGTGCCAGCCTCAGCCTCCGCTGGGGGAGGGGCGCAGGCTCCTATAATTCACCCCTCCACTTT. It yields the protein CASLSLRWGRGAGSYNSPLHF.

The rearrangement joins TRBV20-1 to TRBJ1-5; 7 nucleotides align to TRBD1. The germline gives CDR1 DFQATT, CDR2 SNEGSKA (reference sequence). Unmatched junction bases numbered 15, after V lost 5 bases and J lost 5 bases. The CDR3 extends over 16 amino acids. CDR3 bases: TGCAGTGCTGGAGCCCAATCGACAGGGAGGCATCAGCCCCAGCATTTT. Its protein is CSAGAQSTGRHQPQHF.

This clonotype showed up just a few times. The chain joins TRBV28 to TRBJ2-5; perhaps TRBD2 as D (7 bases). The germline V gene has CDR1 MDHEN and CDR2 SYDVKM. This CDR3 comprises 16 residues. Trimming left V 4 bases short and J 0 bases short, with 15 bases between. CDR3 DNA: TGTGCCAGCAGTTCGGAAGGGGGGGGCTACCAAGAGACCCAGTACTTC. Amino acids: CASSSEGGGYQETQYF.

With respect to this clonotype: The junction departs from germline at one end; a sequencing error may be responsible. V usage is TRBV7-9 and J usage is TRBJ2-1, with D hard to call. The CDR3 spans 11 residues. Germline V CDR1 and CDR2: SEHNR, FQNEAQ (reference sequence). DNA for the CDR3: TGTACCAGCAGCTTAGGGTCTGAGCAGTTCTTC. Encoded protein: CTSSLGSEQFF.

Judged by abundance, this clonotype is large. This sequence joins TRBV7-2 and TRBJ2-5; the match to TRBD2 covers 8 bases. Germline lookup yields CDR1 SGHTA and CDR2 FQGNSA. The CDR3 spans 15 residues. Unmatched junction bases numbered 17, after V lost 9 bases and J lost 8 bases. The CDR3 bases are TGTGCCAGTACCGGGGGGGCGGGACCACGCTACACCCAGTACTTC. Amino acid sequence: CASTGGAGPRYTQYF.

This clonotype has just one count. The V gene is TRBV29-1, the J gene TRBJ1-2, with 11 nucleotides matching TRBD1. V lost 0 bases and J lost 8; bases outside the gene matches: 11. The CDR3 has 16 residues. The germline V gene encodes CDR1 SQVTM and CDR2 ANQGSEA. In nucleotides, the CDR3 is TGCAGCGTTGAAGATCGGGGGCGGACAGGGGGCTTCGGCTACACCTTC. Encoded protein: CSVEDRGRTGGFGYTF.

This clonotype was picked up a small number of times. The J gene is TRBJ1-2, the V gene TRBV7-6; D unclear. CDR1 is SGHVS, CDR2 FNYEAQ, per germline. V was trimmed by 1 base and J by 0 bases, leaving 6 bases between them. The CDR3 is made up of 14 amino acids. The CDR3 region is CASSLGAANYGYTF. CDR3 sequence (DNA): TGTGCCAGCAGCTTAGGGGCAGCTAACTATGGCTACACCTTC.

The CDR3 nucleotides are TGTGCCAGCAGTTACGCCCCTGACAGAGGGACTGAAGCTTTCTTT. Its translation is CASSYAPDRGTEAFF. The gene calls are TRBV6-5 and TRBJ1-1, with a tentative D call TRBD1 (5 bases). There are 15 residues in the CDR3. Trimming cost V 2 bases and J 5 bases, with 15 bases left between them. Looked up from germline, CDR1 is MNHEY and CDR2 is SVGAGI.

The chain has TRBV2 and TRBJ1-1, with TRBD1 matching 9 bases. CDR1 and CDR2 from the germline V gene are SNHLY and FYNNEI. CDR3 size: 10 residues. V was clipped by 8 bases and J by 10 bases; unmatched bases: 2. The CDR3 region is CASLDRGAFF. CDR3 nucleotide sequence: TGTGCCAGCTTGGACAGGGGAGCTTTCTTT.

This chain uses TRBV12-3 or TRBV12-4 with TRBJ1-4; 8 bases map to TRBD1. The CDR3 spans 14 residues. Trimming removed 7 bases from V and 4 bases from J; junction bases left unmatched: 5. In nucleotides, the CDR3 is TGTGCCAGCACCTCGACAGGGGTTAATGAAAAACTGTTTTTT. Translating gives CASTSTGVNEKLFF.

DNA for the CDR3: TGTGCCAGCAGTTTATCGGCTAGCGGGACCTACGAGCAGTACTTC. Its protein product is CASSLSASGTYEQYF. The chain joins TRBV28 to TRBJ2-7; 9 bases are a match to TRBD2. Germline assignment: CDR1 MDHEN and CDR2 SYDVKM. The V gene end was trimmed by 1 base and the J gene end by 2 bases; junction bases not matched to a gene: 3. The CDR3 is 15 amino acids.

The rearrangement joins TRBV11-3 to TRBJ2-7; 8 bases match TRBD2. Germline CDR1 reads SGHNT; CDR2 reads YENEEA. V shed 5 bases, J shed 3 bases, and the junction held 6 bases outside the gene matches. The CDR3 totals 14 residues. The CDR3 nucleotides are TGTGCCAGCAGCCCGGGGGGGGAGATCTACGAGCAGTACTTC. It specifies CASSPGGEIYEQYF.

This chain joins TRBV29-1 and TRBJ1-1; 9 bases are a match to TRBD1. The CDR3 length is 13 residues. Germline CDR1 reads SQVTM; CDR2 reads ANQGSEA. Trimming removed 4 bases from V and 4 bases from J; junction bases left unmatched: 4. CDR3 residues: CSVATGGGTEAFF. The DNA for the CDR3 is TGCAGCGTTGCGACAGGGGGGGGCACTGAAGCTTTCTTT.

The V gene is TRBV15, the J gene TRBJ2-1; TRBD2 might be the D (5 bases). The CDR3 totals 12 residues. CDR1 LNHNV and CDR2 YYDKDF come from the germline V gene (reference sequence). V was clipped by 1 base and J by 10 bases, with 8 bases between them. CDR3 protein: CATSRGASEQFF. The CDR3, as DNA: TGTGCCACCAGCAGAGGGGCTAGCGAGCAGTTCTTC.